This TCR beta chain comes out of a study of T cell responses to AZD1222 COVID-19 vaccine. Across the whole study: Second doses at about 4 or about 12 weeks were pooled.

Assay used: immunoSEQ multiplex PCR; TCRdb lists only in-frame clones, some missing. The repertoire holds about 130,000 clones, with 90% to 95% as singletons. CDR1 SNHLY and CDR2 FYNNEI come from the germline V gene. V was trimmed by 5 bases and J by 7 bases, leaving 11 bases between them. CDR3 length: 12 residues. The material sequenced was peripheral blood, taken on day 0 of AZD1222 vaccination. The rearrangement links TRBV2 to TRBJ1-1; perhaps TRBD1 as D (6 bases). This TCR came from an adult in good health. CDR3 amino acids: CASSLQGIEAFF. The DNA for the CDR3 is TGTGCCAGCAGTCTACAGGGAATTGAAGCTTTCTTT.